The rows below give T cell receptor beta chains drawn from one sample of a study of T cells in Graves' hyperthyroidism and ophthalmopathy. In TCRdb, the multiplex PCR reads were re-called with MiXCR into one record per CDR3 protein. The sample has just over 550,000 distinct CDR3 sequences; 35% to 55% are singletons. The sample comprised peripheral blood or thyroid tissue (not recorded which). The source of these receptors is a woman aged 18-29 years with Graves' hyperthyroidism. CDR3s include the opening cysteine and the closing phenylalanine or tryptophan. D genes are given only for firm matches. Part of the rows lack a size; the others show once, few, many or a class for expanded clones.

clone size	V gene	CDR3 length	J gene	D gene	CDR3 DNA	CDR3 protein
NA	TRBV7-2	13	TRBJ2-5	NA	TGTGCCAGCAGCCGAGCAGGTTTTGAGACCCAGTACTTC	CASSRAGFETQYF
NA	TRBV24-1	11	TRBJ1-1	TRBD1	TGTGCCACCAGTGACCCCGGGACAGGTTTCTTT	CATSDPGTGFF
few	TRBV7-8	15	TRBJ1-1	TRBD1	TGTGCCAGCAGTTATTACAGGGGGGCGAACACTGAAGCTTTCTTT	CASSYYRGANTEAFF
many	TRBV7-9	15	TRBJ1-2	NA	TGTGCCAGCAGCGCACCGGACAGCCCCGACTATGGCTACACCTTC	CASSAPDSPDYGYTF
NA	TRBV24-1	16	TRBJ1-6	NA	TGTGCCACCAGGGATGGACAGCTCGAATGGGGTTCACCCCTCCACTTT	CATRDGQLEWGSPLHF
once	TRBV25-1	16	TRBJ2-7	NA	TGTGCCAGCAGTTACCTCGACCGGGACGGCTCCTACGAGCAGTACTTC	CASSYLDRDGSYEQYF
many	TRBV15	16	TRBJ1-1	TRBD1	TGTGCCACCAGCGGAACACAGGGGAATCCTTACACTGAAGCTTTCTTT	CATSGTQGNPYTEAFF
NA	TRBV29-1	14	TRBJ1-2	TRBD1	TGCAGCAGCCGAGTACCGGGACAGGGAGGTGGCTACACCTTC	CSSRVPGQGGGYTF
NA	TRBV15	13	TRBJ1-6	NA	TGTGCCACCAGCGGGACGGGGAATTCACCCCTCCACTTT	CATSGTGNSPLHF
NA	TRBV7-2	13	TRBJ1-1	NA	TGTGCCAGCAGTCCTCCAGGTTGGACTGAAGCTTTCTTT	CASSPPGWTEAFF
many	TRBV10-3	15	TRBJ1-1	NA	TGTGCCATCAGTCCCCGCGGACAGCAGAACACTGAAGCTTTCTTT	CAISPRGQQNTEAFF
few	TRBV2	11	TRBJ2-1	NA	TGTGCCAGCAGTGTGGAGTCAGAGCAGTTCTTC	CASSVESEQFF
many	TRBV25-1	13	TRBJ2-2	NA	TGTGCCAGCAGACAGGGATACACCGGGGAGCTGTTTTTT	CASRQGYTGELFF
once	TRBV25-1	14	TRBJ2-7	NA	TGTGCCAGCAGTGAACTTGGACAGAGCGTCGAGCAGTACTTC	CASSELGQSVEQYF
NA	TRBV10-3	16	TRBJ2-7	TRBD1	TGTGCCATCAGTGAGTCGGGGACAGGGGGGAACAATGAGCAGTACTTC	CAISESGTGGNNEQYF
NA	TRBV7-3	15	TRBJ2-7	TRBD2	TGCGCCAGCAGCCAAACTAGCGGGCAATACTACGAGCAGTACTTC	CASSQTSGQYYEQYF
many	TRBV5-1	15	TRBJ2-7	NA	TGCGCCAGCAGCTTGACGTGGGAAGGATCCTACGAGCAGTACTTC	CASSLTWEGSYEQYF
NA	TRBV6-1	13	TRBJ1-5	NA	TGTGCCAGCAGTGACAGGAACAATCAGCCCCAGCATTTT	CASSDRNNQPQHF
few	TRBV5-5	18	TRBJ1-3	NA	TGTGCCAGCAGCTTGGTTGTGGTGTTCGGACACTCTGGAAACACCATATATTTT	CASSLVVVFGHSGNTIYF
many	TRBV10-3	15	TRBJ2-7	NA	TGTGCCATCAGTGGGACCGGGACGAGCTCCTACGAGCAGTACTTC	CAISGTGTSSYEQYF
NA	TRBV2	14	TRBJ2-5	NA	TGTGCCAGCAGTGAACGAGGGCGCAGAGAGACCCAGTACTTC	CASSERGRRETQYF
few	TRBV10-3	14	TRBJ1-4	TRBD1	TGTGCCAGCAGTGAAGACAGGGCGGGGGAAAAACTGTTTTTT	CASSEDRAGEKLFF
few	TRBV12-3/TRBV12-4	14	TRBJ2-5	NA	TGTGCCAGCAGTTTAGCGAGTTGGTTGGAGACCCAGTACTTC	CASSLASWLETQYF
NA	TRBV7-2	17	TRBJ1-6	TRBD1	TGTGCCAGCAGCCCTACAGGGGCTCACTTCCCTAATTCACCCCTCCACTTT	CASSPTGAHFPNSPLHF
NA	TRBV19	14	TRBJ2-6	NA	TGTGCCAGTAACGGAATCTCTGGGGCCAACGTCCTGACTTTC	CASNGISGANVLTF
NA	TRBV7-3	12	TRBJ2-7	NA	TGTGCCGCGTCCGGGGCCGTAGACGAGCAGTACTTC	CAASGAVDEQYF
NA	TRBV11-2	16	TRBJ1-2	NA	TGTGCCAGCAGCTTAGATTCGGCAGGGACTTTCTATGGCTACACCTTC	CASSLDSAGTFYGYTF
NA	TRBV15	12	TRBJ2-7	NA	TGTGCCACCAGCAGTAGCGACTACGAGCAGTACTTC	CATSSSDYEQYF
few	TRBV2	12	TRBJ2-7	NA	TGTGCCAGCAGTGGGACTAAAAACGAGCAGTACTTC	CASSGTKNEQYF
NA	TRBV29-1	14	TRBJ1-1	NA	TGCAGCGTTTGGAGTGGGAAGGAGAACACTGAAGCTTTCTTT	CSVWSGKENTEAFF
NA	TRBV11-3	17	TRBJ1-1	TRBD1	TGTGCCAGCAGCTTAGCAGACAGGGTAGGCGGGAACACTGAAGCTTTCTTT	CASSLADRVGGNTEAFF
few	TRBV7-9	15	TRBJ1-1	NA	TGCGCCAGCAGCCAAGATTTAAGGGGGGGGGCTGAAGCTTTCTTT	CASSQDLRGGAEAFF
few	TRBV7-9	15	TRBJ1-2	NA	TGTGCCAGCAGCTCCTCTCCGCGGGCTAACTATGGCTACACCTTC	CASSSSPRANYGYTF
once	TRBV10-1	14	TRBJ1-1	NA	TGCGGCCAGTACCGGGGGATAGAGGGCACTGAAGCTTTCTTT	CGQYRGIEGTEAFF
NA	TRBV2	13	TRBJ1-2	NA	TGTACCAGCAGTGAATCCGGACGCTATGGCTACACCTTC	CTSSESGRYGYTF
NA	TRBV7-9	14	TRBJ1-2	TRBD1	TGCGCCAGCAGCTCGGATCGACAGGGGAATGGCTACACCTTC	CASSSDRQGNGYTF
few	TRBV19	13	TRBJ1-5	TRBD1	TGTGCCAGTAGTATAGGGACAGGAGGGCCCCAGCATTTT	CASSIGTGGPQHF
many	TRBV2	14	TRBJ1-2	TRBD1	TGTGCCAGCAGAGGGACAGCCGGTAACTATGGCTACACCTTC	CASRGTAGNYGYTF
NA	TRBV25-1	16	TRBJ1-1	NA	TGTGCCAGCAGCCAGAACCCACAGGGCTTGAACACTGAAGCTTTCTTT	CASSQNPQGLNTEAFF
NA	TRBV19	14	TRBJ2-5	TRBD2	TGTGCCAGTAGTACCCGGACTAGCGGCCGGACCCAGTACTTC	CASSTRTSGRTQYF
NA	TRBV9	14	TRBJ1-2	NA	TGTGCCAGCAGCGTAGCCGGTCCCGGGTATGGCTACACCTTC	CASSVAGPGYGYTF
NA	TRBV24-1	15	TRBJ2-7	TRBD2	TGTGCCACTTCTCCGTCTAGCGGACCATACTACGAGCAGTACTTC	CATSPSSGPYYEQYF
NA	TRBV28	12	TRBJ2-7	NA	TGTGCCACACAGGGTAAACCCTACGAGCAGTACTTC	CATQGKPYEQYF
NA	TRBV20-1	15	TRBJ2-7	TRBD1	TGCAGTGCTAGTAGCGATGGGACAGGGGTTTACGAGCAGTACTTC	CSASSDGTGVYEQYF
NA	TRBV7-2	17	TRBJ1-6	TRBD1	TGTGTCAGCAGCTGGGACAGGGCGAGCTCCTATAATTCACCCCTCCACTTT	CVSSWDRASSYNSPLHF